The 28 T cell receptor beta chains in this list originate from one sample, sequenced in a study of T cell responses to AZD1222 COVID-19 vaccine. Some clones are missing from TCRdb's copy, which holds only in-frame ones; the method was immunoSEQ multiplex PCR. This table holds about 120,000 clones, more than 85% found once. The sequencing used peripheral blood, collected 28 days after the second AZD1222 dose. Receptors originate from an adult who received the AZD1222 COVID-19 vaccine.

The chain combines TRBV28 with TRBJ1-6, with D perhaps matching TRBD1 (6 bases). Trimming pared 3 bases from V and 8 bases from J, leaving 11 bases between. This CDR3 is built from 14 residues. From germline, CDR1 is MDHEN and CDR2 SYDVKM. The CDR3 sequence: CASSLGAAYSPLHF. DNA for the CDR3: TGTGCCAGCAGTTTGGGGGCCGCTTATTCACCCCTCCACTTT.

The chain combines TRBV5-1 with TRBJ2-1, with D tentatively TRBD1 (5 bases). CDR3 length equals 13 residues. Germline V gene sequence: CDR1 SGHRS, CDR2 YFSETQ. Deletions cut 4 bases from V and 4 bases from J, with 9 bases between. The DNA for the CDR3 is TGCGCCAGCAGCCAGGGTGGATACAATGAGCAGTTCTTC. It specifies CASSQGGYNEQFF.

The J gene is TRBJ2-5, the V gene TRBV7-9, with D unresolved. The CDR3 totals 15 residues. Trimming stripped 1 base from V and 5 bases from J, with 14 bases between. Germline V lookup: CDR1 SEHNR, CDR2 FQNEAQ (reference sequence). The CDR3, as DNA: TGTGCCAGCAGCTTAGTAGGGTCGGCTCAGGAGACCCAGTACTTC. The encoded protein is CASSLVGSAQETQYF.

The rearrangement uses TRBV30 and TRBJ2-5; tentatively, D is TRBD1 (5 bases). Germline assignment: CDR1 GTSNPN and CDR2 SVGIG (reference sequence). V shed 3 bases and J shed 5 bases, with 19 bases lying between them. The CDR3 is made up of 15 amino acids. CDR3 region: CAWSPGWGSQETQYF. In DNA, the CDR3 is TGTGCCTGGAGCCCAGGGTGGGGATCCCAGGAGACCCAGTACTTC.

The chain recombines TRBV6-6 with TRBJ1-5, with D possibly being TRBD1 (5 bases). This CDR3 has 15 amino acids. CDR1 and CDR2 from the germline V gene are MNHNY and SVGAGI (reference sequence). Trimming stripped 4 bases from V and 6 bases from J, with 16 bases between. CDR3 loop: CASSWGGSGTQPQHF. CDR3 coding DNA: TGTGCCAGCAGTTGGGGCGGGTCGGGGACTCAGCCCCAGCATTTT.

This rearrangement joins TRBV19 to TRBJ1-2; no reliable D call. The CDR3 extends over 14 amino acids. Germline V gene lookup returns CDR1 LNHDA and CDR2 SQIVND (reference sequence). The V gene lost 4 bases and the J gene lost 5 bases, with 14 bases spanning the gap. CDR3 amino acids: CASSTPDSGYGYTF. CDR3 nucleotide sequence: TGTGCCAGTAGTACCCCAGACTCTGGGTATGGCTACACCTTC. Based on the CDR3 plus reference TRBV19 and TRBJ1-2, the full variable domain is DGGITQSPKYLFRKEGQNVTLSCEQNLNHDAMYWYRQDPGQGLRLIYYSQIVNDFQKGDIAEGYSVSREKKESFPLTVTSAQKNPTAFYLCASSTPDSGYGYTFGSGTRLTVV.

J is TRBJ2-5 and V is TRBV6-1, with 12 bases matching TRBD1. The CDR3 loop spans 17 amino acids. The V and J ends lost 3 bases and 1 base, in that order; junction bases with no gene match: 6. The germline V gene encodes CDR1 MNHNS and CDR2 SASEGT. CDR3 protein: CASSDRDRGRSQETQYF. Written as DNA, the CDR3 is TGTGCCAGCAGTGACCGGGACAGGGGGCGATCCCAAGAGACCCAGTACTTC.

This clone appeared once. The V call is TRBV4-3, the J call TRBJ1-1; 7 bases map to TRBD1. The germline V gene has CDR1 LGHNA and CDR2 YSLEER. This CDR3 is built from 14 residues. V shed 1 base and J 4 bases; nucleotides not matched to a gene: 3. Here the CDR3 DNA reads TGCGCCAGCAGCCAAGGACAGGGACCCACTGAAGCTTTCTTT. This sequence encodes CASSQGQGPTEAFF.

The gene calls are TRBV4-2 and TRBJ1-2; 7 bases match TRBD1. From germline, CDR1 is LGHNA and CDR2 YNFKEQ. V lost 9 bases and J lost 5; bases outside the gene matches: 9. The CDR3 consists of 13 residues. This CDR3 reads CASSGQVQYGYTF. DNA for the CDR3: TGTGCCAGTTCAGGACAGGTACAATATGGCTACACCTTC.

The rearrangement joins TRBV2 to TRBJ2-3; possible D gene TRBD1, 6 bases. V lost 5 bases and J lost 4, with 13 bases in between. The germline gives CDR1 SNHLY, CDR2 FYNNEI. The CDR3 is 14 residues long. In DNA, the CDR3 is TGTGCCAGCAGTTCAGGGGTCGGCGCAGATACGCAGTATTTT. It encodes CASSSGVGADTQYF.

This chain connects TRBV30 to TRBJ1-4, with 11 bases aligning to TRBD1. Germline assignment: CDR1 GTSNPN and CDR2 SVGIG (reference sequence). This CDR3 is built from 14 residues. V shed 2 bases, J shed 6 bases, and the junction held 2 bases outside the gene matches. The chain's CDR3 is CAWSRGQGDEKLFF. In DNA, the CDR3 is TGTGCCTGGAGTAGGGGACAGGGGGATGAAAAACTGTTTTTT.

This clone showed up just once. V gene TRBV11-2 combines with J gene TRBJ2-3; D unclear. The CDR3 has 14 amino acids. V lost 5 bases, J lost 0 bases, and 9 bases lay in between. From germline, CDR1 is SGHAT and CDR2 FQNNGV. The CDR3 DNA is TGTGCCAGCAGCCCAACCGGGAGCACAGATACGCAGTATTTT. Protein sequence: CASSPTGSTDTQYF.

There are a few counts of this clone. The V gene is TRBV4-3, the J gene TRBJ2-7, with D unresolved. This CDR3 spans 12 amino acids. Germline-derived CDR1 and CDR2 are LGHNA and YSLEER. Deletions cut 0 bases from V and 6 bases from J, with 6 bases between. In DNA form, the CDR3 reads TGCGCCAGCAGCCAAGATTTGAGCGAGCAGTACTTC. Its translation is CASSQDLSEQYF.

The chain couples TRBV7-8 to TRBJ1-2, with 7 bases that match TRBD1. CDR1 and CDR2 (germline): SGHVS, FQNEAQ. This CDR3 contains 15 residues. V lost 1 base and J lost 3; bases outside the gene matches: 5. In nucleotides, the CDR3 is TGTGCCAGCAGCTTAGTAGGAGGGGGCGACTATGGCTACACCTTC. Protein: CASSLVGGGDYGYTF.

The gene calls are TRBV6-5 and TRBJ1-1, with D possibly being TRBD1 (5 bases). The V end lost 5 bases, the J end lost 5 bases, and 15 bases lay between the germline ends. CDR3 size: 14 residues. Germline CDR1 is MNHEY and CDR2 is SVGAGI. The CDR3 loop is CASSPLGGNTEAFF. The CDR3 DNA is TGTGCCAGCAGTCCCCTGGGGGGTAATACTGAAGCTTTCTTT.

The V and J genes are TRBV27 and TRBJ2-1; either TRBD1 or TRBD2 may fit D (5 bases each). V was pared by 6 bases and J by 4 bases, with 13 bases between. Germline V gene data show CDR1 as MNHEY and CDR2 as SMNVEV (reference sequence). The CDR3 totals 14 residues. The DNA for the CDR3 is TGTGCCAGCAGGGGGACGGATCTATACAATGAGCAGTTCTTC. Translating it yields CASRGTDLYNEQFF.

This clone was recorded only once. The junction and the germline gene differ at one end; a read error may be behind it. V is TRBV7-7 and J is TRBJ1-6, with 8 bases that match TRBD1. The CDR3 extends over 13 amino acids. Per the germline V gene, CDR1 is SSHAT and CDR2 is FNYEAQ (reference sequence). CDR3 amino acids: CASSLTGGSPLHF. CDR3 nucleotide sequence: TGTGCTAGCAGCTTAACAGGGGGTTCACCCCTCCACTTT.

The V and J genes are TRBV5-1 and TRBJ1-4; the match to TRBD1 covers 7 bases. V was pared by 4 bases and J by 6 bases, with 3 bases of the junction left unmatched. The CDR3 loop spans 13 amino acids. CDR1 SGHRS and CDR2 YFSETQ come from the germline V gene. CDR3 sequence (DNA): TGCGCCAGCAGCCGGGACAGTTATGAAAAACTGTTTTTT. It encodes CASSRDSYEKLFF.

The V and J genes are TRBV9 and TRBJ2-7, with a possible D match to TRBD2 (5 bases). V lost 0 bases and J lost 4, with 14 bases in between. The CDR3 spans 15 residues. Germline V gene sequence: CDR1 SGDLS, CDR2 YYNGEE. As DNA, the CDR3 is TGTGCCAGCAGCGTAGGGCGGGCAACTATTTACGAGCAGTACTTC. It specifies CASSVGRATIYEQYF.

The gene calls are TRBV11-2 and TRBJ2-5, with a weak D call TRBD2 (6 bases). The CDR3 has 15 residues. V gave up 5 bases and J gave up 4 bases, with 17 bases separating them. The germline V gene has CDR1 SGHAT and CDR2 FQNNGV. The CDR3 bases are TGTGCCAGCAGCGCAGCTGGGGGAGGAGGAGAGACCCAGTACTTC. Protein: CASSAAGGGGETQYF. The full variable domain, in which reference TRBV11-2 and TRBJ2-5 provide the parts outside the CDR3, is EAGVAQSPRYKIIEKRQSVAFWCNPISGHATLYWYQQILGQGPKLLIQFQNNGVVDDSQLPKDRFSAERLKGVDSTLKIQPAKLEDSAVYLCASSAAGGGGETQYFGPGTRLLVL.

This clone was found a few times. This rearrangement joins TRBV28 to TRBJ2-1; D call uncertain. CDR3 length equals 15 residues. The V gene's germline CDR1 is MDHEN and CDR2 SYDVKM. The ends were cut back, 3 bases at V and 4 bases at J, with 13 bases in the middle. The CDR3 sequence is CASSLGGYAYNEQFF. The CDR3 coding sequence is TGTGCCAGCAGTTTGGGTGGGTACGCATACAATGAGCAGTTCTTC.

This clone has only one observation. The chain employs TRBV30 and TRBJ1-5, with 7 positions matching TRBD1. CDR1 is GTSNPN and CDR2 is SVGIG in the germline V gene (reference sequence). This CDR3 has 15 amino acids. The V gene end was trimmed by 0 bases and the J gene end by 7 bases; junction bases not matched to a gene: 9. The CDR3 spells CAWSVGGGRGQPQHF. DNA of the CDR3: TGTGCCTGGAGTGTAGGAGGGGGCCGGGGACAGCCCCAGCATTTT.

J is TRBJ2-7 and V is TRBV12-3 or TRBV12-4; D is unresolved. Trimming shortened V by 6 bases and J by 7 bases, and 16 bases separated the two germline ends. This CDR3 spans 13 amino acids. The CDR3 loop is CASRPYARSEQYF. Here the CDR3 DNA reads TGTGCCAGCAGGCCTTATGCACGAAGTGAGCAGTACTTC.

V and J are TRBV7-2 and TRBJ2-2; 7 bases are a match to TRBD1. J lost 3 bases, V lost 5 bases, and 3 bases had no gene match. The germline V gene encodes CDR1 SGHTA and CDR2 FQGNSA. CDR3 size: 14 residues. As DNA, the CDR3 is TGTGCCAGCAGCCAACAGGGGTACACCGGGGAGCTGTTTTTT. Its translation is CASSQQGYTGELFF.

The chain employs TRBV11-2 and TRBJ1-1; D gene ambiguous. V lost 5 bases and J 5 bases, leaving 9 bases between the germline ends. Germline lookup yields CDR1 SGHAT and CDR2 FQNNGV. The length of the CDR3 is 12 residues. This chain's CDR3 is CASSPGRTEAFF. The CDR3 DNA reads as TGTGCCAGCAGCCCTGGGAGGACTGAAGCTTTCTTT.

This clone was detected only a few times. The chain combines TRBV2 with TRBJ2-5; D possibly corresponds to TRBD1 (6 bases). CDR1 is SNHLY and CDR2 is FYNNEI in the germline V gene. Between the trimmed V and J ends, which lost 8 bases and 5 bases, there was a span of 9 bases. This CDR3 spans 11 amino acids. CDR3 in amino acids: CASAGVETQYF. The CDR3 DNA sequence: TGTGCCAGCGCAGGGGTGGAGACCCAGTACTTC.

The chain links TRBV2 to TRBJ2-7; 7 bases are shared with TRBD1. The V gene end was trimmed by 6 bases and the J gene end by 5 bases; junction bases not matched to a gene: 4. In germline, CDR1 is SNHLY, CDR2 FYNNEI. The CDR3 has 12 residues. CDR3 residues: CASSATGNEQYF. The CDR3 DNA is TGTGCCAGCAGCGCGACAGGGAACGAGCAGTACTTC.

The chain combines TRBV28 with TRBJ2-3; 9 bases fit TRBD1. Trimming cost V 2 bases and J 1 base; bases outside gene matches: 4. The germline V gene has CDR1 MDHEN and CDR2 SYDVKM. This CDR3 contains 16 residues. CDR3 in DNA: TGTGCCAGCAGTTTAGGGGGACAGGGTCGCACAGATACGCAGTATTTT. Translated: CASSLGGQGRTDTQYF.